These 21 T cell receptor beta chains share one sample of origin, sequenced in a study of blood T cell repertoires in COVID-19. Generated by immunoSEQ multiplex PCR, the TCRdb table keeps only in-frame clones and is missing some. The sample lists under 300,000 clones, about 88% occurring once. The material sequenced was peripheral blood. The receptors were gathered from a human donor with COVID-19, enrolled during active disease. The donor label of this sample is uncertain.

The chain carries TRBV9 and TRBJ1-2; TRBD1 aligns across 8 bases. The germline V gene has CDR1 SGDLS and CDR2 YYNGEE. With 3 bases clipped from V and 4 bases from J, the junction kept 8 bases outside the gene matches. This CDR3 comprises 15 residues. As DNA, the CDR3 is TGTGCCAGCAGCGCTCCGGGACAGGCAAGCTATGGCTACACCTTC. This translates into CASSAPGQASYGYTF.

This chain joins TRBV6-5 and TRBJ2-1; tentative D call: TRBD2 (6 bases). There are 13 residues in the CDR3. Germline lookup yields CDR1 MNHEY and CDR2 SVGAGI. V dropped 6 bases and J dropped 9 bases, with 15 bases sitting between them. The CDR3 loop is CASSEQRAVEQFF. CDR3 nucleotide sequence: TGTGCCAGCAGCGAGCAGCGGGCGGTTGAGCAGTTCTTC.

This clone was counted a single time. CDR3 DNA: TGTGCCAGCACAAAAATGAGGGGGCAGACCTACGAGCAGTACTTC. It encodes CASTKMRGQTYEQYF. The chain is built from TRBV28 and TRBJ2-7, with 7 bases that match TRBD1. This CDR3 contains 15 residues. The V gene end was trimmed by 7 bases and the J gene end by 2 bases; junction bases not matched to a gene: 11. Germline values: CDR1 MDHEN, CDR2 SYDVKM.

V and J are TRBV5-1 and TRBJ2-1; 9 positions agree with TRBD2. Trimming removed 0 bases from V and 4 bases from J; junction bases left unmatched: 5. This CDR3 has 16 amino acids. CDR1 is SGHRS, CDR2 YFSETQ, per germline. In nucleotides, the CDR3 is TGCGCCAGCAGCTTGGTTAGCGGGAGCTATTACAATGAGCAGTTCTTC. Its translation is CASSLVSGSYYNEQFF. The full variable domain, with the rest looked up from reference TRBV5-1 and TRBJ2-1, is KAGVTQTPRYLIKTRGQQVTLSCSPISGHRSVSWYQQTPGQGLQFLFEYFSETQRNKGNFPGRFSGRQFSNSRSEMNVSTLELGDSALYLCASSLVSGSYYNEQFFGPGTRLTVL.

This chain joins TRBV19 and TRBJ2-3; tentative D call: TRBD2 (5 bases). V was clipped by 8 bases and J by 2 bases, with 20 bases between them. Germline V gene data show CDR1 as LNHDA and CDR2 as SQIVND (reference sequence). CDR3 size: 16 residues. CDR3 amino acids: CASADGGWENTDTQYF. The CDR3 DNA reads TGTGCCAGTGCGGATGGAGGCTGGGAGAACACAGATACGCAGTATTTT.

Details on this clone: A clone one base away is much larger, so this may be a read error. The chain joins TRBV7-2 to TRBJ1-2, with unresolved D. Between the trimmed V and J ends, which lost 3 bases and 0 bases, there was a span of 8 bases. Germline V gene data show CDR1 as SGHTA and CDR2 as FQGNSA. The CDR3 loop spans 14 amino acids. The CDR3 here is CASSFGGANYGYTF. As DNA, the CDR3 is TGTGCCAGCAGCTTCGGAGGAGCTAACTATGGCTACACCTTC.

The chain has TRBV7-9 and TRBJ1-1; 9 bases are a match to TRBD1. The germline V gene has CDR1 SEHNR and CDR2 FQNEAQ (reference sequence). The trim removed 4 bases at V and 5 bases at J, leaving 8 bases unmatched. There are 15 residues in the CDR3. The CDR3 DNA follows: TGTGCCAGCAGCTCCGGGGGACAGGGAGGTACTGAAGCTTTCTTT. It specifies CASSSGGQGGTEAFF.

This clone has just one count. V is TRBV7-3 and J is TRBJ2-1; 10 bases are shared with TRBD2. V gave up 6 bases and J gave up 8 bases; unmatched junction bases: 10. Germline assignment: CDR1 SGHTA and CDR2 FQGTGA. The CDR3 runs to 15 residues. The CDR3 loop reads CASSSRSGTSDEQFF. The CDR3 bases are TGTGCCAGCAGTTCACGGTCCGGGACTAGCGATGAGCAGTTCTTC.

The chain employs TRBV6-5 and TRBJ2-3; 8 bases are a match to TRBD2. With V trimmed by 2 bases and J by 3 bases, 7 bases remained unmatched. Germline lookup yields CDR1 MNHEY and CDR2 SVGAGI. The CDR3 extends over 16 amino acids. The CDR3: CASSYGAGVGTDTQYF. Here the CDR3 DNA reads TGTGCCAGCAGTTACGGAGCGGGAGTTGGGACAGATACGCAGTATTTT.

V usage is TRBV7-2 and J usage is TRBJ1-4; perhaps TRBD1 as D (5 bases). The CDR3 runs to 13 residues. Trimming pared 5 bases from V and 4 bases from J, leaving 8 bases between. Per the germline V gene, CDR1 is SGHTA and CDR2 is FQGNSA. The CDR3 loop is CASSRGVNEKLFF. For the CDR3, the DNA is TGTGCCAGCAGCCGGGGGGTTAATGAAAAACTGTTTTTT.

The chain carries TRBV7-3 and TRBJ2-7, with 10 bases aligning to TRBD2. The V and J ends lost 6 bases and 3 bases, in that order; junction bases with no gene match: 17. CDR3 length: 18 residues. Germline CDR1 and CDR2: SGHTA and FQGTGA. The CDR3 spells CASSPDGAGTSVFYEQYF. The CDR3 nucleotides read TGTGCCAGCAGTCCCGATGGGGCCGGGACTAGCGTTTTCTACGAGCAGTACTTC.

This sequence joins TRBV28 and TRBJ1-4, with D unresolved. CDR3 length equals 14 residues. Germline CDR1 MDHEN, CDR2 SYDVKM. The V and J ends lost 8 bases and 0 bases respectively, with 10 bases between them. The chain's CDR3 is CASVLSSTNEKLFF. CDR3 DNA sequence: TGTGCCAGCGTTCTTTCCTCAACTAATGAAAAACTGTTTTTT.

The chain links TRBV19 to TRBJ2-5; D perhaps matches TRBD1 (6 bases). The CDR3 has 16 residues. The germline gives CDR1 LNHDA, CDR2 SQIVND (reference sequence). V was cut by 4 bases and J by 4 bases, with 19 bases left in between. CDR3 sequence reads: CASSTGQLLTGETQYF. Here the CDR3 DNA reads TGTGCCAGTAGTACCGGACAGTTGTTGACGGGAGAGACCCAGTACTTC. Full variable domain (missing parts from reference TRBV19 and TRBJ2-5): DGGITQSPKYLFRKEGQNVTLSCEQNLNHDAMYWYRQDPGQGLRLIYYSQIVNDFQKGDIAEGYSVSREKKESFPLTVTSAQKNPTAFYLCASSTGQLLTGETQYFGPGTRLLVL.

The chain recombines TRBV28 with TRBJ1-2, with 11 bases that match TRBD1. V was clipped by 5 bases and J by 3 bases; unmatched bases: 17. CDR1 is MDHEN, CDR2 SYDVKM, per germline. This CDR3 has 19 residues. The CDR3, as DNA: TGTGCCAGCAGTCCCGTTGGGTTGACGCGGGACAGGGGGTACTATGGCTACACCTTC. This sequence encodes CASSPVGLTRDRGYYGYTF.

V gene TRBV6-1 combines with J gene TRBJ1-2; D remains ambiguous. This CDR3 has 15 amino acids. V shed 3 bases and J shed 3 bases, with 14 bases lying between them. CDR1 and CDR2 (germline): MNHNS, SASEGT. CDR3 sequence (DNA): TGTGCCAGCAGTGAGAAAAGACACGGCGACTATGGCTACACCTTC. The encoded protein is CASSEKRHGDYGYTF.

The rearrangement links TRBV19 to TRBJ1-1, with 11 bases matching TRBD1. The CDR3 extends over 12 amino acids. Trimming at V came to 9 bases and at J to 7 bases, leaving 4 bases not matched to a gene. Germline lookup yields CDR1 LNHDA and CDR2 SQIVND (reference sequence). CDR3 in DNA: TGTGCCAGCGGGACAGGGGGGGTTGAAGCTTTCTTT. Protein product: CASGTGGVEAFF.

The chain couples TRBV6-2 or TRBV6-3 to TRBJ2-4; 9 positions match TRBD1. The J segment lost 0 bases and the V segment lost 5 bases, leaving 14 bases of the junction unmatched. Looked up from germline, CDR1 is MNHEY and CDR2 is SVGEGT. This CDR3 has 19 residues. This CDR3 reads CASSNRDRVILLAKNIQYF. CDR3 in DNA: TGTGCCAGCAGTAACCGGGACAGGGTAATATTATTAGCCAAAAACATTCAGTACTTC.

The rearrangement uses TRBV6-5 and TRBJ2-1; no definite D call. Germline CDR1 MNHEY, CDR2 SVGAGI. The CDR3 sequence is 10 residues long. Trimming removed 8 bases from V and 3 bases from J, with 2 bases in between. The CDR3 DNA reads TGTGCCAGCCTCTACAATGAGCAGTTCTTC. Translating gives CASLYNEQFF.

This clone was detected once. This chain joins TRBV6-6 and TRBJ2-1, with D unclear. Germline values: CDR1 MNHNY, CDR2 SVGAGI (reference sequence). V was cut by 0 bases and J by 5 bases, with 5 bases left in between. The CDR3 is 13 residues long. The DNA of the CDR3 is TGTGCCAGCAGTTACTCGTCTAACAATGAGCAGTTCTTC. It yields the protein CASSYSSNNEQFF.

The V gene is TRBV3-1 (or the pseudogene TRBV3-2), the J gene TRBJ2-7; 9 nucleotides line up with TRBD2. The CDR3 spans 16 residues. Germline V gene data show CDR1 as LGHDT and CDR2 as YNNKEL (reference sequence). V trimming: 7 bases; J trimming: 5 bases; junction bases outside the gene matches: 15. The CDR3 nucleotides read TGTGCCAGCACCCTCGATACGGCGGGAGGGCCAAACGAGCAGTACTTC. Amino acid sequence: CASTLDTAGGPNEQYF.

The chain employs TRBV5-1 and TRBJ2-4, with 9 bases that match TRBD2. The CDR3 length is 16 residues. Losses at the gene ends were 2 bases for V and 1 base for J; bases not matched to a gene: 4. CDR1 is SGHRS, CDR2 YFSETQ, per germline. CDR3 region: CASSFRAGGAKNIQYF. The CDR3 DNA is TGCGCCAGCAGCTTTAGGGCGGGAGGGGCCAAAAACATTCAGTACTTC.